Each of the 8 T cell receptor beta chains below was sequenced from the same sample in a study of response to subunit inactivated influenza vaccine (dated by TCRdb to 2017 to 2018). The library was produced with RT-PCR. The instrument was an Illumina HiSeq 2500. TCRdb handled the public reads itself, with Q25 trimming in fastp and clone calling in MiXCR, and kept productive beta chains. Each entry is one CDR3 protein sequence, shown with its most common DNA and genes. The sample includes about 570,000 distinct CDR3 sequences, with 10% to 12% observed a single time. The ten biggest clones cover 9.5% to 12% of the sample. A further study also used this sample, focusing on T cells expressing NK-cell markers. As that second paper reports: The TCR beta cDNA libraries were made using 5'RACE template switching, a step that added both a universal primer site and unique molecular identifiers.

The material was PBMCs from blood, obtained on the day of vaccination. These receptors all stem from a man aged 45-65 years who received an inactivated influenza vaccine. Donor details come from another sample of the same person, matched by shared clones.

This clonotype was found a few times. Here the CDR3 DNA reads TGTGCCACCAGCAAGGGACTAGCAACAGATACGCAGTATTTT. Translation gives CATSKGLATDTQYF. This chain uses TRBV15 with TRBJ2-3; 9 bases fit TRBD2. V lost 4 bases and J lost 3; bases outside the gene matches: 2. This CDR3 comprises 14 residues. Germline V lookup: CDR1 LNHNV, CDR2 YYDKDF (reference sequence).

In DNA, the CDR3 is TGTGCCAGCAGCTTAACCCTGACAGACCCCTACGAGCAGTACTTC. Its protein is CASSLTLTDPYEQYF. This chain joins TRBV7-3 and TRBJ2-7, with a weak D call TRBD1 (5 bases). This CDR3 region has 15 residues. The ends were cut back, 0 bases at V and 2 bases at J, with 11 bases in the middle. Looked up from germline, CDR1 is SGHTA and CDR2 is FQGTGA. Using reference TRBV7-3 and TRBJ2-7 for the parts outside the CDR3, the full variable domain is GAGVSQTPSNKVTEKGKYVELRCDPISGHTALYWYRQSLGQGPEFLIYFQGTGAADDSGLPNDRFFAVRPEGSVSTLKIQRTERGDSAVYLCASSLTLTDPYEQYFGPGTRLTVT.

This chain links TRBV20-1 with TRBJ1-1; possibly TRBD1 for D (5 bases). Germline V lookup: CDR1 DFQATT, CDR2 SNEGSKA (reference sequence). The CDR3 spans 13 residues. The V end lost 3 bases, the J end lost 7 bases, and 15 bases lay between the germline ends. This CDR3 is CSAREGSDGEAFF. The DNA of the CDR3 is TGCAGTGCTAGGGAGGGGTCGGATGGTGAAGCTTTCTTT.

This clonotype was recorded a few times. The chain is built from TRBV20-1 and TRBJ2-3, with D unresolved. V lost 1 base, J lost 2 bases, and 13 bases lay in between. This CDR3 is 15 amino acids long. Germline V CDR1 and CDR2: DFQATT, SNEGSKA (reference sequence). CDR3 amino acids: CSARGVGGNTDTQYF. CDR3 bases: TGCAGTGCTAGAGGGGTAGGCGGTAACACAGATACGCAGTATTTT.

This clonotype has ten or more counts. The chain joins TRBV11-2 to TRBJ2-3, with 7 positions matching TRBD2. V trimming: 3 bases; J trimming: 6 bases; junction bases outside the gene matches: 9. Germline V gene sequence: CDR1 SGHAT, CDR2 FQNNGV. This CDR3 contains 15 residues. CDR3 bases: TGTGCCAGCAGCTTCGTTCCGGGACTAAGCGATACGCAGTATTTT. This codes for CASSFVPGLSDTQYF.

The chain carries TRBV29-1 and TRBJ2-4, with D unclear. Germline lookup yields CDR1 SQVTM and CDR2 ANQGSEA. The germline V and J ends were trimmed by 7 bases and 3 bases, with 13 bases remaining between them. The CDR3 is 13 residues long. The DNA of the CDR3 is TGCAGCGCCGGCGGCCCGCTCAAAAACATTCAGTACTTC. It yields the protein CSAGGPLKNIQYF.

The CDR3 DNA is TGTGCCAGCAGCTGGGGACAGACCTACGAGCAGTACTTC. Protein sequence: CASSWGQTYEQYF. This chain joins TRBV7-6 and TRBJ2-7; TRBD1 aligns across 7 bases. Trimming cost V 4 bases and J 2 bases; bases outside gene matches: 2. The germline V gene has CDR1 SGHVS and CDR2 FNYEAQ. The CDR3 consists of 13 residues.

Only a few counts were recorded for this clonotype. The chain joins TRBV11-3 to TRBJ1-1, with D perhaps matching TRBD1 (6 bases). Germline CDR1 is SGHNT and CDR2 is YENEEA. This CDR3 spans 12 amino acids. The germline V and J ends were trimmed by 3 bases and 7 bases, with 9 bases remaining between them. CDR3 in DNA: TGTGCCAGCAGCTTCGAAGGGGGTGAAGCTTTCTTT. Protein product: CASSFEGGEAFF.